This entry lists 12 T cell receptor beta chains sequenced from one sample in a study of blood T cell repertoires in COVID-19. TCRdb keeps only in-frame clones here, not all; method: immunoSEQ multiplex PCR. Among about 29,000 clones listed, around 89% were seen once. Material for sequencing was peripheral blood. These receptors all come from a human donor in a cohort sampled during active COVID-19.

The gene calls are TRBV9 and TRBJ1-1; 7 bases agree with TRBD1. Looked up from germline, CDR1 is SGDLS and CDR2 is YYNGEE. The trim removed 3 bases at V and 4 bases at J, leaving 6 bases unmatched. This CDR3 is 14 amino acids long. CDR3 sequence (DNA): TGTGCCAGCAGCGAGATAGGGGGCCGCACTGAAGCTTTCTTT. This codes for CASSEIGGRTEAFF.

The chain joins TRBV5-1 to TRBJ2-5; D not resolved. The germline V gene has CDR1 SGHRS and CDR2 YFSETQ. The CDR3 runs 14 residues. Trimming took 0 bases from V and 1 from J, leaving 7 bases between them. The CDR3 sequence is CASSLATSQETQYF. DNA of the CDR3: TGCGCCAGCAGCTTGGCCACATCCCAAGAGACCCAGTACTTC.

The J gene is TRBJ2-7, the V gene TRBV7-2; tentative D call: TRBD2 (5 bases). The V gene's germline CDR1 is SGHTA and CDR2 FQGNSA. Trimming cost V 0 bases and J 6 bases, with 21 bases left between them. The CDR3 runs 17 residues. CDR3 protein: CASSLASLASLVAEQYF. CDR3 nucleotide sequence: TGTGCCAGCAGCTTAGCTTCCCTAGCAAGTTTAGTGGCCGAGCAGTACTTC.

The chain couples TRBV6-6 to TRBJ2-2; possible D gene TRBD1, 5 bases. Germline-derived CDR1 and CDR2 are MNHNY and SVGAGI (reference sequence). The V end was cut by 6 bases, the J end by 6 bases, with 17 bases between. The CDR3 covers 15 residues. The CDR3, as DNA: TGTGCCAGCAGCCGCATAGTAGGGGTCGCCGGGGAGCTGTTTTTT. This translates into CASSRIVGVAGELFF.

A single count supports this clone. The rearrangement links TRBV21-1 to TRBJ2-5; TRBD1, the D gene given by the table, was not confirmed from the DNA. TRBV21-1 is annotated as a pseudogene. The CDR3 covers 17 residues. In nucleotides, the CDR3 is TGTGCCAGCAGCAATACGAAGGGACAGAGGTATGGAGAGACCCAGTACTTC. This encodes CASSNTKGQRYGETQYF.

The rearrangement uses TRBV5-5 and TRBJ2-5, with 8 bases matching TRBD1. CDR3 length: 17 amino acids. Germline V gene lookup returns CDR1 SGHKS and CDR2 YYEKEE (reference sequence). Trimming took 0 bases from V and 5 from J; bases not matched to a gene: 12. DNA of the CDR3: TGTGCCAGCAGCTTGGACCCCCCAGGGGGCATCTCGGAGACCCAGTACTTC. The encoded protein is CASSLDPPGGISETQYF.

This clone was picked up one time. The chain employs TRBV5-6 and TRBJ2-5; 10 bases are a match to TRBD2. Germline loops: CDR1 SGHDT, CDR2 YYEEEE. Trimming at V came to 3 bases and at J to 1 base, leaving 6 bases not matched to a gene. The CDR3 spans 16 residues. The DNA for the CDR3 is TGTGCCAGCAGCTCGGCAAGCGGGGGGGCCCAAGAGACCCAGTACTTC. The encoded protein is CASSSASGGAQETQYF.

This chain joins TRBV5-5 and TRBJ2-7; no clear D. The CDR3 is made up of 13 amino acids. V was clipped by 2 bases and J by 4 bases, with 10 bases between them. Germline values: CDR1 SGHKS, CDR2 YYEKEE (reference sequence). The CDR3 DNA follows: TGTGCCAGCAGCTTAGCCTCCTCTTACGAGCAGTACTTC. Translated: CASSLASSYEQYF.

Here the CDR3 reads CASTPEAGYGSPLHF. CDR3 in DNA: TGTGCCAGCACCCCCGAGGCGGGGTACGGTTCACCCCTCCACTTT. J is TRBJ1-6 and V is TRBV7-6, with no clear D. Trimming left V 7 bases short and J 9 bases short, with 19 bases between. CDR1 is SGHVS, CDR2 FNYEAQ, per germline. The CDR3 has 15 residues.

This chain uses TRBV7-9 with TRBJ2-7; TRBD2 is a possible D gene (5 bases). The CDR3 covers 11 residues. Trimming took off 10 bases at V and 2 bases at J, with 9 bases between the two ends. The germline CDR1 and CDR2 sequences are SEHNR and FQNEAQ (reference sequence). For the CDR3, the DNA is TGTGCCACGGAGGACGCCTACGAGCAGTACTTC. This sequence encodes CATEDAYEQYF.

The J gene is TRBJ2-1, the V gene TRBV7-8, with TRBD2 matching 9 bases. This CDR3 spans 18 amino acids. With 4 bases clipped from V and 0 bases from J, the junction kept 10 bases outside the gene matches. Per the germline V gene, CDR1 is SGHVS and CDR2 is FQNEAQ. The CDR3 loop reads CASSSLWQRGDSYNEQFF. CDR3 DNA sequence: TGTGCCAGCAGCTCCCTATGGCAGCGGGGGGACTCCTACAATGAGCAGTTCTTC.

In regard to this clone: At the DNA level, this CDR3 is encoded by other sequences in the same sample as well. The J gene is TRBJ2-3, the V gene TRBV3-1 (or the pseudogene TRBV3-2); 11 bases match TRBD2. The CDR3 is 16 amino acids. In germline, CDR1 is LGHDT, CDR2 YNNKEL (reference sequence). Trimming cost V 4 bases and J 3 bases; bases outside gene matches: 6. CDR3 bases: TGTGCCAGCAGCCCCAGACTAGCGGGGAAAACAGATACGCAGTATTTT. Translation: CASSPRLAGKTDTQYF.